What follows are 13 T cell receptor beta chains derived from one specimen sequenced in a study of memory CD4+ T cells and cytomegalovirus serostatus. Here immunoSEQ multiplex PCR was the method, and the copy in TCRdb shows in-frame clones only, minus some. The repertoire has around 50,000 clones, roughly 78% of them found once; the top ten carry around 0.94%. Single viable CD3+CD4+CD8-CD45RO+ cells were sorted as the memory CD4+ T cells. Sequences were obtained from memory CD4+ T cells from blood. The receptors were sampled from an adult in good health and CMV-seronegative.

J is TRBJ2-2 and V is TRBV10-3; D assignment may be TRBD1 or TRBD2 (6 bases each). CDR1 and CDR2 from the germline V gene are ENHRY and SYGVKD. The ends were cut back, 10 bases at V and 3 bases at J, with 18 bases in the middle. The CDR3 length is 15 residues. CDR3 loop: CATREKGGHTGELFF. CDR3 nucleotides: TGTGCCACCCGGGAGAAAGGGGGGCACACCGGGGAGCTGTTTTTT.

CDR3 nucleotide sequence: TGTGCCAGCAGCGTAGCTGTTGGGGGTAACACTGAAGCTTTCTTT. Protein sequence: CASSVAVGGNTEAFF. This chain connects TRBV9 to TRBJ1-1; the D gene is possibly TRBD1 (5 bases). Germline-derived CDR1 and CDR2 are SGDLS and YYNGEE. V dropped 0 bases and J dropped 2 bases, with 11 bases sitting between them. The CDR3 consists of 15 residues.

The chain links TRBV19 to TRBJ1-4, with TRBD1 identical over 7 bases. The CDR3 is 16 residues long. Per the germline V gene, CDR1 is LNHDA and CDR2 is SQIVND (reference sequence). V was clipped by 4 bases and J by 2 bases; unmatched bases: 7. DNA of the CDR3: TGTGCCAGTAGTACCTCATGGACAGGCACTAATGAAAAACTGTTTTTT. Protein sequence: CASSTSWTGTNEKLFF.

This sequence joins TRBV11-2 and TRBJ1-4; 7 bases line up with TRBD1. From germline, CDR1 is SGHAT and CDR2 FQNNGV. The V and J ends lost 5 bases and 0 bases, in that order; junction bases with no gene match: 12. The CDR3 runs 18 residues. In nucleotides, the CDR3 is TGTGCCAGCAGCCGGGGACAGCTCCAATTTGCAACTAATGAAAAACTGTTTTTT. Translated: CASSRGQLQFATNEKLFF.

This clone has a single count. The chain combines TRBV19 with TRBJ2-4, with D perhaps matching TRBD1 or TRBD2 (7 bases each). Trimming shortened V by 5 bases and J by 8 bases, and 22 bases separated the two germline ends. The CDR3 runs to 16 residues. Germline values: CDR1 LNHDA, CDR2 SQIVND (reference sequence). Here the CDR3 reads CASSQRQGGKEDIQYF. CDR3 DNA: TGTGCCAGTAGTCAGCGGCAGGGGGGGAAGGAGGACATTCAGTACTTC.

This chain connects TRBV19 to TRBJ2-3; D may be TRBD2 (7 bases). Germline V gene data show CDR1 as LNHDA and CDR2 as SQIVND (reference sequence). CDR3 length: 14 residues. V gave up 3 bases and J gave up 6 bases, with 13 bases separating them. CDR3 nucleotides: TGTGCCAGTAGTATGGGGGGGCCGAAGGATACGCAGTATTTT. Translated, it gives CASSMGGPKDTQYF.

The rearrangement links TRBV30 to TRBJ2-2; D remains ambiguous. Germline V lookup: CDR1 GTSNPN, CDR2 SVGIG (reference sequence). The ends were cut back, 5 bases at V and 1 base at J, with 11 bases in the middle. The CDR3 is 14 residues long. CDR3 region: CAWARLGNTGELFF. The CDR3 DNA is TGTGCCTGGGCCCGGCTGGGGAACACCGGGGAGCTGTTTTTT.

The chain is built from TRBV7-2 and TRBJ2-2; TRBD2 might be the D (5 bases). Trimming left V 0 bases short and J 11 bases short, with 16 bases between. The CDR3 has 15 amino acids. In germline, CDR1 is SGHTA, CDR2 FQGNSA. CDR3 sequence reads: CASSLAMGSLGELFF. CDR3 bases: TGTGCCAGCAGCTTAGCGATGGGGAGTCTCGGTGAGCTGTTTTTT.

This chain connects TRBV5-1 to TRBJ2-2; 9 bases fit TRBD2. From germline, CDR1 is SGHRS and CDR2 YFSETQ. Trimming cost V 4 bases and J 5 bases; bases outside gene matches: 12. The CDR3 runs 17 residues. CDR3 amino acids: CASSRVLSGGNTGELFF. As DNA, the CDR3 is TGCGCCAGCAGCAGGGTCCTAAGCGGGGGGAATACCGGGGAGCTGTTTTTT.

This clone was recorded a few times. The V and J genes are TRBV2 and TRBJ1-1, with a weak D call TRBD1 (5 bases). The germline gives CDR1 SNHLY, CDR2 FYNNEI. V lost 6 bases to trimming and J lost 2 bases, with 10 bases between them. The CDR3 spans 13 residues. In nucleotides, the CDR3 is TGTGCCAGCAGGGCAGACAGCAACACTGAAGCTTTCTTT. Translation gives CASRADSNTEAFF.

For the CDR3, the DNA is TGTGCCAGCAGCTTGAGACAGGGCCCCTGGGGTAATGAGCAGTTCTTC. Amino acids: CASSLRQGPWGNEQFF. The gene calls are TRBV7-8 and TRBJ2-1; 7 bases are shared with TRBD1. The CDR3 runs to 16 residues. Germline V gene lookup returns CDR1 SGHVS and CDR2 FQNEAQ. Germline trimming cut 3 bases from V and 7 bases from J; bases unmatched to any gene: 12.

The V gene is TRBV2, the J gene TRBJ1-4, with 10 bases identical to TRBD1. Germline CDR1 is SNHLY and CDR2 is FYNNEI. This CDR3 region has 17 residues. The trim removed 6 bases at V and 8 bases at J, leaving 15 bases unmatched. Here the CDR3 reads CASRPTGGGIQVEKLFF. The CDR3 nucleotides read TGTGCCAGCAGGCCGACAGGGGGCGGAATTCAAGTGGAAAAACTGTTTTTT.

The chain combines TRBV28 with TRBJ1-1, with 10 bases fitting TRBD1. Trimming cost V 6 bases and J 6 bases; bases outside gene matches: 10. The V gene's germline CDR1 is MDHEN and CDR2 SYDVKM. This CDR3 contains 15 residues. As DNA, the CDR3 is TGTGCCAGCAGGCCCTCTACCGGGACAGGGGCTGAAGCTTTCTTT. Translation: CASRPSTGTGAEAFF.